This TCR beta chain emerged from a study of blood T cell repertoires in COVID-19. Across the whole study: Both acute and convalescent COVID-19 samples were obtained from the United States, Italy and Spain.

Per the study methods: The authors estimated nucleated cell counts from reference gene primer amplification. Profiled with immunoSEQ multiplex PCR; TCRdb holds only in-frame clones, not every one. That table supplies the V and J calls and clone size; D and trimming were determined from the DNA. Of roughly 280,000 clones in the sample, around 84% were seen once. CDR3 length: 13 amino acids. The V end was cut by 1 base, the J end by 5 bases, with 6 bases between. This clone was recorded only once. Patients in Seattle were enrolled during active infection, then followed longitudinally. The receptor was isolated from a woman aged 60-70 years with COVID-19, enrolled during active disease. The rearrangement links TRBV12-3 or TRBV12-4 to TRBJ1-5; D is unclear. The sequencing input was peripheral blood. The CDR3 DNA follows: TGTGCCAGCAGTTTAGGGCAGGATCAGCCCCAGCATTTT. As protein: CASSLGQDQPQHF.